This TCR beta chain emerged from a study of blood T cell repertoires in COVID-19. Only in-frame clones appear in the TCRdb table, and some are missing; sequencing was by immunoSEQ multiplex PCR. Found here are around 250,000 clones, about nine tenths of them singletons; the top ten hold 15%. The junction had 8 bases not matched to a gene; V was cut back by 3 bases and J by 6 bases. The CDR3 is 15 amino acids. Germline V gene sequence: CDR1 SGHDT, CDR2 YYEEEE. The TCR comes from a man younger than 35 who had recovered from COVID-19. The chain links TRBV5-6 to TRBJ2-2; 7 bases are shared with TRBD2. Sequenced sample: PBMCs or T cells enriched from blood (not recorded which). DNA for the CDR3: TGTGCCAGCAGCTCTATCGGACTAGATTCCGGGGAGCTGTTTTTT. Its protein is CASSSIGLDSGELFF. Full variable domain (outside the CDR3, taken from reference TRBV5-6 and TRBJ2-2): DAGVTQSPTHLIKTRGQQVTLRCSPKSGHDTVSWYQQALGQGPQFIFQYYEEEERQRGNFPDRFSGHQFPNYSSELNVNALLLGDSALYLCASSSIGLDSGELFFGEGSRLTVL.